Below, 17 T cell receptor beta chains from the same sample are listed, as sequenced in a study of cytomegalovirus exposure and HLA in healthy donors. Primers: 60 Vbeta forward and 13 Jbeta reverse. The protocol was immunoSEQ multiplex PCR, while the TCRdb copy is restricted to in-frame clones and leaves out a portion. The profile shows roughly 200,000 clones, around 78% of them singletons. The material sequenced was PBMCs. These receptor sequences come from a woman in her twenties or thirties in good health and CMV-seropositive.

The chain recombines TRBV28 with TRBJ1-4; the match to TRBD1 covers 8 bases. This CDR3 is 16 amino acids long. Germline V CDR1 and CDR2: MDHEN, SYDVKM. The J segment lost 0 bases and the V segment lost 6 bases, leaving 6 bases of the junction unmatched. Written as DNA, the CDR3 is TGTGCCAGCAGCAATTACAGGGGGGCAACTAATGAAAAACTGTTTTTT. This encodes CASSNYRGATNEKLFF.

This clone turned up a few times. The genes are TRBV29-1 and TRBJ2-7; 7 bases are shared with TRBD1. V was clipped by 0 bases and J by 0 bases; unmatched bases: 11. Germline CDR1 SQVTM, CDR2 ANQGSEA. This CDR3 comprises 17 residues. The CDR3 DNA reads as TGCAGCGTTGAAGATGTCAAGGGGGCCGGACGCTCCTACGAGCAGTACTTC. Protein sequence: CSVEDVKGAGRSYEQYF.

The genes are TRBV7-6 and TRBJ1-1; 7 positions match TRBD1. The CDR3 loop spans 15 amino acids. The germline gives CDR1 SGHVS, CDR2 FNYEAQ. The V gene end was trimmed by 5 bases and the J gene end by 5 bases; junction bases not matched to a gene: 11. The CDR3 here is CASSPDPQGRTEAFF. The CDR3 DNA sequence: TGTGCCAGCAGCCCGGACCCACAGGGGCGGACTGAAGCTTTCTTT.

The CDR3: CASSLLGTEETQYF. The CDR3 coding sequence is TGTGCCAGCAGCTTATTGGGGACAGAAGAGACCCAGTACTTC. This chain connects TRBV7-2 to TRBJ2-5, with 7 bases fitting TRBD1. CDR1 SGHTA and CDR2 FQGNSA come from the germline V gene. This CDR3 region has 14 residues. V shed 2 bases and J 3 bases; nucleotides not matched to a gene: 3.

The chain couples TRBV2 to TRBJ2-4; tentatively, D is TRBD2 (5 bases). CDR3 length equals 15 residues. Trimming stripped 8 bases from V and 8 bases from J, with 22 bases between. Germline assignment: CDR1 SNHLY and CDR2 FYNNEI. In nucleotides, the CDR3 is TGTGCCAGCCGTAACGAGGGATCAGCCCGGTACATTCAGTACTTC. It translates to CASRNEGSARYIQYF.

The chain combines TRBV6-6 with TRBJ1-1, with 9 positions matching TRBD1. The J segment lost 5 bases and the V segment lost 5 bases, leaving 9 bases of the junction unmatched. This CDR3 is 15 amino acids long. Germline CDR1 is MNHNY and CDR2 is SVGAGI (reference sequence). For the CDR3, the DNA is TGTGCCAGCAGTCCCGACAGGGGGGACGGGACTGAAGCTTTCTTT. Its translation: CASSPDRGDGTEAFF.

The chain recombines TRBV7-3 with TRBJ2-1, with TRBD2 matching 11 bases. This CDR3 contains 14 residues. Trimming at V came to 5 bases and at J to 10 bases, leaving 7 bases not matched to a gene. Germline V CDR1 and CDR2: SGHTA, FQGTGA. CDR3 sequence reads: CASSVTSGIGEQFF. DNA for the CDR3: TGTGCCAGCAGCGTGACTAGCGGGATTGGGGAGCAGTTCTTC.

V is TRBV6-5 and J is TRBJ2-7; 8 nucleotides match TRBD2. The germline V gene has CDR1 MNHEY and CDR2 SVGAGI. CDR3 length: 15 amino acids. V was pared by 1 base and J by 5 bases, with 7 bases of the junction left unmatched. The CDR3 is CASSYYRTSFHEQYF. CDR3 coding DNA: TGTGCCAGCAGTTACTATCGGACTAGCTTTCACGAGCAGTACTTC.

The rearrangement joins TRBV6-1 to TRBJ2-6, with a possible D match to TRBD1 (6 bases). This CDR3 contains 15 residues. Trimming stripped 7 bases from V and 1 base from J, with 11 bases between. The germline CDR1 and CDR2 sequences are MNHNS and SASEGT. CDR3 in amino acids: CASTAGDSGANVLTF. CDR3 DNA: TGTGCCAGCACCGCAGGGGATTCTGGGGCCAACGTCCTGACTTTC.

The chain employs TRBV11-2 and TRBJ1-6; no reliable D call. The CDR3 consists of 15 residues. Trimming took 3 bases from V and 7 from J, leaving 13 bases between them. CDR1 is SGHAT and CDR2 is FQNNGV in the germline V gene. The CDR3 sequence is CASSFRARGNSPLHF. The CDR3 DNA reads TGTGCCAGCAGCTTTCGGGCTCGGGGAAATTCACCCCTCCACTTT.

The chain has TRBV7-6 and TRBJ2-7, with 8 positions matching TRBD2. Trimming took 4 bases from V and 7 from J; bases not matched to a gene: 9. Germline V gene data show CDR1 as SGHVS and CDR2 as FNYEAQ. The CDR3 is made up of 14 amino acids. The CDR3: CASSWRAGAGEQYF. CDR3 coding DNA: TGTGCCAGCAGCTGGCGAGCGGGGGCGGGGGAGCAGTACTTC. Together with reference TRBV7-6 and TRBJ2-7, the CDR3 gives the full variable domain: GAGVSQSPRYKVTKRGQDVALRCDPISGHVSLYWYRQALGQGPEFLTYFNYEAQQDKSGLPNDRFSAERPEGSISTLTIQRTEQRDSAMYRCASSWRAGAGEQYFGPGTRLTVT.

This clone was seen more than once but under ten times. The chain is built from TRBV28 and TRBJ2-7, with D maybe TRBD1 (5 bases). Germline-derived CDR1 and CDR2 are MDHEN and SYDVKM. Trimming stripped 3 bases from V and 2 bases from J, with 17 bases between. The CDR3 is 16 amino acids. Written as DNA, the CDR3 is TGTGCCAGCAGTTTTAGGCGTGGGGCATACACCTACGAGCAGTACTTC. Its protein product is CASSFRRGAYTYEQYF.

This clone was counted a few times. The rearrangement joins TRBV15 to TRBJ1-2; D is perhaps TRBD1 (5 bases). Germline-derived CDR1 and CDR2 are LNHNV and YYDKDF (reference sequence). Trimming pared 0 bases from V and 6 bases from J, leaving 17 bases between. This CDR3 contains 16 residues. CDR3 sequence reads: CATSRDLRGTRDGYTF. The CDR3 DNA sequence: TGTGCCACCAGCAGAGATTTAAGGGGCACCAGGGATGGCTACACCTTC.

The chain joins TRBV9 to TRBJ2-5; 12 bases are a match to TRBD2. The CDR3 has 15 amino acids. CDR1 and CDR2 (germline): SGDLS, YYNGEE. V shed 3 bases and J 5 bases; nucleotides not matched to a gene: 5. The CDR3 sequence is CASSASLAGGETQYF. The CDR3 DNA sequence: TGTGCCAGCAGCGCTTCGCTAGCGGGGGGGGAGACCCAGTACTTC.

The V gene is TRBV10-3, the J gene TRBJ2-3; perhaps TRBD1 as D (6 bases). The CDR3 spans 18 residues. V lost 0 bases to trimming and J lost 0 bases, with 16 bases between them. Germline CDR1 is ENHRY and CDR2 is SYGVKD. The CDR3 region has the DNA TGTGCCATCAGTGAGTCTATCGGGACATCAGCTAGCACAGATACGCAGTATTTT. Its translation: CAISESIGTSASTDTQYF.

This chain connects TRBV7-2 to TRBJ2-7; maybe TRBD2 (6 bases). The ends were cut back, 5 bases at V and 4 bases at J, with 18 bases in the middle. This CDR3 is 15 amino acids long. Germline CDR1 reads SGHTA; CDR2 reads FQGNSA. CDR3 in DNA: TGTGCCAGCAGCCTCCGGAGAGGGACTGGTTACGAGCAGTACTTC. Its protein product is CASSLRRGTGYEQYF.

This sequence joins TRBV12-1 and TRBJ2-3; TRBD2 is the table's D call and was not checked against the DNA. TRBV12-1 is a known pseudogene. The CDR3 has 19 residues. CDR3 amino acids: CASSFAIRGSGAYTDTQYF. The CDR3 DNA reads TGTGCCAGCAGCTTTGCGATCCGGGGTAGCGGGGCCTACACAGATACGCAGTATTTT.